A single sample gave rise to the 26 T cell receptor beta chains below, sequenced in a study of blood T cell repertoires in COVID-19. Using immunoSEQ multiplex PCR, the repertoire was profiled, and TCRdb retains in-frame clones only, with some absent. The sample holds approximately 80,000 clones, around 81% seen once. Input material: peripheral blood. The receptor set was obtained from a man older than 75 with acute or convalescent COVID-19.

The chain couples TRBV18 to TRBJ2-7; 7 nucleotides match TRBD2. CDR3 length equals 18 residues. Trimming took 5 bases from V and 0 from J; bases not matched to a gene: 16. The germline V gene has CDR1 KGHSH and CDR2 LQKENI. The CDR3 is CASSDPKYAGDFSYEQYF. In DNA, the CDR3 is TGTGCCAGCTCAGACCCGAAGTATGCGGGGGATTTCTCCTACGAGCAGTACTTC.

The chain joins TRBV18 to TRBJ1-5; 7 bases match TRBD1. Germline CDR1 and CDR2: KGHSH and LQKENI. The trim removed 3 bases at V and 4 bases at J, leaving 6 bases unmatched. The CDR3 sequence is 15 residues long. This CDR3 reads CASSPKGAANQPQHF. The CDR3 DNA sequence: TGTGCCAGCTCACCTAAGGGGGCGGCAAATCAGCCCCAGCATTTT.

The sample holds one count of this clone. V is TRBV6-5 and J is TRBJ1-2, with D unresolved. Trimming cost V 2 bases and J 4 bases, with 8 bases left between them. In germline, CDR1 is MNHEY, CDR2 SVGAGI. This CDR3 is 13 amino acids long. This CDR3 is CASSYLDSYGYTF. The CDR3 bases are TGTGCCAGCAGTTACCTTGATAGCTATGGCTACACCTTC.

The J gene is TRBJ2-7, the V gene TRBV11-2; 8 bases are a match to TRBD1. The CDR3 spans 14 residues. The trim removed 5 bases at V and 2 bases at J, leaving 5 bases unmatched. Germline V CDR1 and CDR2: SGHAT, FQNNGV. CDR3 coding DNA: TGTGCCAGCAGCACCCGACAGGGGCCCTACGAGCAGTACTTC. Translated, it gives CASSTRQGPYEQYF.

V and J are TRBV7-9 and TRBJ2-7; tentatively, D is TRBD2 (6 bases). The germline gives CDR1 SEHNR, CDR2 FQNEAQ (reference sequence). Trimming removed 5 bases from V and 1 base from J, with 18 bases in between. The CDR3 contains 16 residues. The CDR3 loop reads CASSPGEGWSSYEQYF. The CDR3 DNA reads TGTGCCAGCAGCCCGGGAGAGGGGTGGTCATCCTACGAGCAGTACTTC.

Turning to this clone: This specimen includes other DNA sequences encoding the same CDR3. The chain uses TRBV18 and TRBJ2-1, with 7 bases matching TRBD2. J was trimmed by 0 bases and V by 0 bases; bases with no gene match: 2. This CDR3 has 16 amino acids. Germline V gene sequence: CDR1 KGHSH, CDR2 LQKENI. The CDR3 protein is CASSPPGGSSYNEQFF. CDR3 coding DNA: TGTGCCAGCTCACCACCGGGGGGGAGCTCCTACAATGAGCAGTTCTTC.

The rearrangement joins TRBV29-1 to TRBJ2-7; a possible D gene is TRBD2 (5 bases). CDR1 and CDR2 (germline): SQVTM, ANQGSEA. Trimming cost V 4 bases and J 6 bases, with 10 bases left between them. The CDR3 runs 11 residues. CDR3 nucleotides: TGCAGCGTTGGGGCCGCGGGCGAGCAGTACTTC. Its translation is CSVGAAGEQYF.

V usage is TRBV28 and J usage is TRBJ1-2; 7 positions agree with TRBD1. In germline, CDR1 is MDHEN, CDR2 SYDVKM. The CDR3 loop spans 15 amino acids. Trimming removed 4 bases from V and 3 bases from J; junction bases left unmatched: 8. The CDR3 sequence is CASSYLGGVHYGYTF. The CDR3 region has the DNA TGTGCCAGCAGTTACCTAGGGGGCGTTCACTATGGCTACACCTTC.

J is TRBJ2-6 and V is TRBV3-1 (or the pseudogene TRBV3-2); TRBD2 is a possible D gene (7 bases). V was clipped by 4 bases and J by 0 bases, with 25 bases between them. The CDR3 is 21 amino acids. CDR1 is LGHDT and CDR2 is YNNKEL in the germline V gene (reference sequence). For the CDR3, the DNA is TGTGCCAGCAGCCTCCCGTTAGGGGGGGAGGGTTGGGGCTCTGGGGCCAACGTCCTGACTTTC. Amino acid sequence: CASSLPLGGEGWGSGANVLTF.

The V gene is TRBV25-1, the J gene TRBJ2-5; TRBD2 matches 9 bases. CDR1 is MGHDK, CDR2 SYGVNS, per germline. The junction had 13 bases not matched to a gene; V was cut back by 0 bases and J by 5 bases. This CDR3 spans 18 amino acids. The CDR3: CASSEYPGVAGEGETQYF. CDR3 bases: TGTGCCAGCAGTGAATACCCCGGGGTAGCGGGAGAGGGCGAGACCCAGTACTTC.

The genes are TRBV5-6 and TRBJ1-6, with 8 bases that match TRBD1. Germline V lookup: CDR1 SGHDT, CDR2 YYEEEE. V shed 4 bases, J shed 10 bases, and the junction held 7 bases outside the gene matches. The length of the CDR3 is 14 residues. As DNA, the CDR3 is TGTGCCAGCAGCACCGGGACAGGAGACTCACCCCTCCACTTT. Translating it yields CASSTGTGDSPLHF.

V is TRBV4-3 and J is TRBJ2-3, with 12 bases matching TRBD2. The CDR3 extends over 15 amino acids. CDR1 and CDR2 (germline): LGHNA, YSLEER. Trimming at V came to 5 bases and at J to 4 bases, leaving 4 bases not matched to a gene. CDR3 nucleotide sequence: TGCGCCAGCAGCTTACTAGCGGGAGGTGCAGATACGCAGTATTTT. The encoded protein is CASSLLAGGADTQYF.

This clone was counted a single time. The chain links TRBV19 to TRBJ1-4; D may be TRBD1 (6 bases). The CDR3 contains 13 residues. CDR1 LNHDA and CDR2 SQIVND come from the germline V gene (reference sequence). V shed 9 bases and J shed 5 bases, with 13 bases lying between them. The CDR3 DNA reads TGTGCCAGCGCAGGGGCCTTCAATGAAAAACTGTTTTTT. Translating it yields CASAGAFNEKLFF.

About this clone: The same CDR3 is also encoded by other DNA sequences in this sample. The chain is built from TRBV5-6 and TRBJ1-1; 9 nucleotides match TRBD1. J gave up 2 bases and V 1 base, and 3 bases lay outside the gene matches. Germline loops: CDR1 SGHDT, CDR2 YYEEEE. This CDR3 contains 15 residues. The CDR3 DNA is TGTGCCAGCAGCTTGACAGGGGGCGCAAACACTGAAGCTTTCTTT. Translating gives CASSLTGGANTEAFF.

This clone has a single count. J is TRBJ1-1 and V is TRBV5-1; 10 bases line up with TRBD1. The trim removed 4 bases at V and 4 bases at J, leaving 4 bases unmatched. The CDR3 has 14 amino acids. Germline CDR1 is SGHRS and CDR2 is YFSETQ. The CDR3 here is CASSTTGGTTEAFF. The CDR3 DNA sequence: TGCGCCAGCAGCACGACAGGGGGCACCACTGAAGCTTTCTTT.

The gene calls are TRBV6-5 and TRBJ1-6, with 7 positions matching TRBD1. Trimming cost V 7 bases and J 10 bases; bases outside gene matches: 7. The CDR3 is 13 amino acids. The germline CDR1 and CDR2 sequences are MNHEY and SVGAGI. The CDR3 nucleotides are TGTGCCAGCACTCAGGGGACAGAATCACCCCTCCACTTT. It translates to CASTQGTESPLHF.

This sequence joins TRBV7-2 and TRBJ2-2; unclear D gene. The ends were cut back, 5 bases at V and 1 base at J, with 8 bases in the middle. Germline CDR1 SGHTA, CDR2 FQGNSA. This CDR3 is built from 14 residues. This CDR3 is CASSPLRNTGELFF. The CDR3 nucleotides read TGTGCCAGCAGCCCCCTTAGGAACACCGGGGAGCTGTTTTTT. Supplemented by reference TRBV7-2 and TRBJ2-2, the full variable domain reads GAGVSQSPSNKVTEKGKDVELRCDPISGHTALYWYRQSLGQGLEFLIYFQGNSAPDKSGLPSDRFSAERTGGSVSTLTIQRTQQEDSAVYLCASSPLRNTGELFFGEGSRLTVL.

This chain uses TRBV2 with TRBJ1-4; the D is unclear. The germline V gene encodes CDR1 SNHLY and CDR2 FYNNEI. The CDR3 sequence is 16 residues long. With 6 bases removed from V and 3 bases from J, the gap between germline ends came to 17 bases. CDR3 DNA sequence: TGTGCCAGCAGCTATGCCAGTCCCGGGGCTAATGAAAAACTGTTTTTT. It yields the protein CASSYASPGANEKLFF.

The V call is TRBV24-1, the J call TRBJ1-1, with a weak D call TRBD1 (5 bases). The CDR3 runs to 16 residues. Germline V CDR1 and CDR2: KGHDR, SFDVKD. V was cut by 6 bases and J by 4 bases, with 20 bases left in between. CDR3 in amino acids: CATSPRGTSGFTEAFF. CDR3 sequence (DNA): TGTGCCACCAGTCCAAGGGGTACCTCAGGGTTCACTGAAGCTTTCTTT.

CDR3 protein: CASSFSQGSTEAFF. The CDR3 nucleotides read TGCGCCAGCAGCTTCTCACAGGGGAGCACTGAAGCTTTCTTT. The chain combines TRBV5-1 with TRBJ1-1; 7 positions agree with TRBD1. Germline lookup yields CDR1 SGHRS and CDR2 YFSETQ. The CDR3 is made up of 14 amino acids. Trimming removed 2 bases from V and 4 bases from J; junction bases left unmatched: 5. Full variable domain (rest looked up from reference TRBV5-1 and TRBJ1-1): KAGVTQTPRYLIKTRGQQVTLSCSPISGHRSVSWYQQTPGQGLQFLFEYFSETQRNKGNFPGRFSGRQFSNSRSEMNVSTLELGDSALYLCASSFSQGSTEAFFGQGTRLTVV.

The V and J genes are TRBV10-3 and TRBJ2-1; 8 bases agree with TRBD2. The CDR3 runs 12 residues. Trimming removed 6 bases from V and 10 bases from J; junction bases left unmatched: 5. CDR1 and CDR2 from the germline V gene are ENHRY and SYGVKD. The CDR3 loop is CAISLTSDEQFF. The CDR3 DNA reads TGTGCCATCAGCCTGACTAGCGACGAGCAGTTCTTC.

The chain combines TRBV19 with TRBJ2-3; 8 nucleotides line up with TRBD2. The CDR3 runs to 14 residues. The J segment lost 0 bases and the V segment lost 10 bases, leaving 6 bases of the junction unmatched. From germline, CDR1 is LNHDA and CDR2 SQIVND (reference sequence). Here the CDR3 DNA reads TGTGCCACGAAGGGACTAGATAGCACAGATACGCAGTATTTT. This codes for CATKGLDSTDTQYF.

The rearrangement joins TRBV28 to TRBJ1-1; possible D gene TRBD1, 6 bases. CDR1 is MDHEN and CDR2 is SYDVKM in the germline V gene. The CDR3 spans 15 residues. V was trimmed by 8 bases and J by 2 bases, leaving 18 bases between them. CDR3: CASYPWGQKNTEAFF. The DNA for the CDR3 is TGTGCCAGCTACCCTTGGGGGCAGAAAAACACTGAAGCTTTCTTT.

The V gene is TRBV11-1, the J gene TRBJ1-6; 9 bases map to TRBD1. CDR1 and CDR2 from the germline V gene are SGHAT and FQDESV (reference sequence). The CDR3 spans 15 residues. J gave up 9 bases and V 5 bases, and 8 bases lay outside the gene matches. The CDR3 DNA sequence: TGTGCCAGCAGCCCTCGACAGGGGGGAAGTTCACCCCTCCACTTT. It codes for CASSPRQGGSSPLHF.

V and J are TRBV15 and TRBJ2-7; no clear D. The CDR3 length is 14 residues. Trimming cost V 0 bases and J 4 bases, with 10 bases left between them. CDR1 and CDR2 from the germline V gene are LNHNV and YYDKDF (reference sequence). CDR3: CATSRDTYVYEQYF. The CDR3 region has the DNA TGTGCCACCAGCAGAGATACTTATGTGTACGAGCAGTACTTC.

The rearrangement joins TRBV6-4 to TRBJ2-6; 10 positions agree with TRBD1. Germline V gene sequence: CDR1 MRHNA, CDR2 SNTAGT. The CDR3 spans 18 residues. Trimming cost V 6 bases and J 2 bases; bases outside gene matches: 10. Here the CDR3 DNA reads TGTGCCAGCAGCCGCGTCCCGGGACAGGGGACTGGGGCCAACGTCCTGACTTTC. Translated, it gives CASSRVPGQGTGANVLTF.